The rows below give T cell receptor beta chains drawn from one sample of a study of Ad26.COV2.S vaccination and SARS-CoV-2 variants. Method: immunoSEQ multiplex PCR; TCRdb's copy keeps in-frame clones and lacks some. The sample holds approximately 410,000 clones, 80% to 95% seen once. The specimen was peripheral blood, collected in a trial of Ad26.COV2.S vaccine versus placebo. These receptors all come from a person between 18 and 65 years old who received the Ad26.COV2.S COVID-19 vaccine or a placebo. The CDR3 runs from the conserved cysteine through the conserved F or W. Each record gives: CDR3 DNA, CDR3 protein, V gene, J gene, D gene, clone size. The D gene is left open where the match is weak. The size field is filled for only some rows; it gives once, few, many or a size class.

TGTGCCAGCAGTTTATCCCGGACAGGGGTTGGCAATCAGCCCCAGCATTTT,CASSLSRTGVGNQPQHF,TRBV27,TRBJ1-5,TRBD1,.
TGTGCCAGCAGTAAAGACAGGTCTGAAGCTTTCTTT,CASSKDRSEAFF,TRBV2,TRBJ1-1,.,once
TGTGCCAGCACCTTGAACGGGGGGCAGTTCTTC,CASTLNGGQFF,TRBV28,TRBJ2-1,.,.
TGTGCCAGCAGCTTAGTGCCGCTGCTAAACACTGAAGCTTTCTTT,CASSLVPLLNTEAFF,TRBV7-8,TRBJ1-1,.,.
TGCGCCAGCAGCCCTTCCCCCCGGGGAGATACGAACACTGAAGCTTTCTTT,CASSPSPRGDTNTEAFF,TRBV4-3,TRBJ1-1,.,few
TGTGCCAGCAGCCGACTGCGTCCGGGGGAGTACGCTGAAGCTTTCTTT,CASSRLRPGEYAEAFF,TRBV7-9,TRBJ1-1,.,once
TGCAGCGTTGACAAGGGGGCCAACACTGAAGCTTTCTTT,CSVDKGANTEAFF,TRBV29-1,TRBJ1-1,TRBD1,.
TGCGCCAGCAGCCCTGGAAGGGAGCGCTCGAATGAGCAGTTCTTC,CASSPGRERSNEQFF,TRBV4-3,TRBJ2-1,.,.
TGTGCCAGCAGTTCCCTTACAGAGAGTAGCACAGATACGCAGTATTTT,CASSSLTESSTDTQYF,TRBV6-2/TRBV6-3,TRBJ2-3,.,.
TGTGCCAGCAGCGGACGACAGGGGGCTAATGAAAAACTGTTTTTT,CASSGRQGANEKLFF,TRBV11-2,TRBJ1-4,TRBD1,.
TGTGCCAGCAGTCACGGACAGGGGGGCTACGAGCAGTACTTC,CASSHGQGGYEQYF,TRBV6-2/TRBV6-3,TRBJ2-7,TRBD1,.
TGTGCCAGCAGCCCCAATAGCGGGGGGGCCACAGATACGCAGTATTTT,CASSPNSGGATDTQYF,TRBV11-2,TRBJ2-3,TRBD2,.
TGTGCCAGCGGGACGGGGACTAGCAATGAGCAGTTCTTC,CASGTGTSNEQFF,TRBV18,TRBJ2-1,TRBD2,.
TGCGCCAGCAGCCTGGGGACAGGGGGCTCCCACGAGCAGTACTTC,CASSLGTGGSHEQYF,TRBV5-1,TRBJ2-7,TRBD1,once
TGTGCCAGCAGTACCTCCGTAGGCGGTGAGCAGTTCTTC,CASSTSVGGEQFF,TRBV27,TRBJ2-1,.,.
TGTGCCAGCAGCTTGGGAGGGGGCAATGGCTACACCTTC,CASSLGGGNGYTF,TRBV5-4,TRBJ1-2,TRBD1,.
TGTGCCAGCAGTGCCGACCCGCCCGGGGAGCTGTTTTTT,CASSADPPGELFF,TRBV12-3/TRBV12-4,TRBJ2-2,.,.
TGTGCCAGCACCCCCCGCAGACAGGGAAACTATGGCTACACCTTC,CASTPRRQGNYGYTF,TRBV27,TRBJ1-2,TRBD1,.
TGTGCCTGGACAGGGGAGGGCCCAGATACGCAGTATTTT,CAWTGEGPDTQYF,TRBV30,TRBJ2-3,.,.
TGTGCCAGCTCACCGAACAACGGGGATTACAATGAGCAGTTCTTC,CASSPNNGDYNEQFF,TRBV18,TRBJ2-1,.,.
TGTGCCAGCAGCACCCCGGCTGGGGGCACAGATACGCAGTATTTT,CASSTPAGGTDTQYF,TRBV9,TRBJ2-3,.,once
TGTGCCAGTAGTAATAAGGTCCAGGTAGATACGCAGTATTTT,CASSNKVQVDTQYF,TRBV19,TRBJ2-3,.,once
TGCAGCGTTGAGGTAGGGGGCACTGAAGCTTTCTTT,CSVEVGGTEAFF,TRBV29-1,TRBJ1-1,.,.
TGTGCCAGCAGCCAAGCTTACGGCCTTGAAGCTTTCTTT,CASSQAYGLEAFF,TRBV3-1/TRBV3-2,TRBJ1-1,.,.
TGTGCCAGTAGTGACAGGGGGCGCGGGTTTCAGGAGACCCAGTACTTC,CASSDRGRGFQETQYF,TRBV19,TRBJ2-5,TRBD1,.
TGTGCCTGGAGTGTCGCCATCTACGAGCAGTACTTC,CAWSVAIYEQYF,TRBV30,TRBJ2-7,.,.
TGTGCCAGCAGCGGGAGGAACACTGAAGCTTTCTTT,CASSGRNTEAFF,TRBV7-6,TRBJ1-1,.,.
TGTGCCAGCAGTGAAGACAGGGTGGACACCATATATTTT,CASSEDRVDTIYF,TRBV25-1,TRBJ1-3,TRBD1,.
TGTGCCAGCTCACCATGGGTCCAAGAGACCCAGTACTTC,CASSPWVQETQYF,TRBV18,TRBJ2-5,.,.
TGTGCCAGCAGTTGGGGAGTCGGGGCCTCCAACTATGGCTACACCTTC,CASSWGVGASNYGYTF,TRBV28,TRBJ1-2,.,.
TGTGCCAGCAGCGGGTGGCTAGCGGGGGGGCCTGGCACAGATACGCAGTATTTT,CASSGWLAGGPGTDTQYF,TRBV9,TRBJ2-3,TRBD2,.
TGCGCCAGCAGCTCCAAGTCCCGCAGCGGGGGGGCAACAGATACGCAGTATTTT,CASSSKSRSGGATDTQYF,TRBV5-1,TRBJ2-3,TRBD2,.
TGTGCCAGCAGCTTAGCAGGGACGGAAAACACTGAAGCTTTCTTT,CASSLAGTENTEAFF,TRBV11-2,TRBJ1-1,.,.
TGTGCCAGCAGCCCCTCAGCCAGCGGGGGGGCTTTCTGGGAGACCCAGTACTTC,CASSPSASGGAFWETQYF,TRBV6-2/TRBV6-3,TRBJ2-5,TRBD2,.
TGTGCCAGCAGCGTAGCGCACCTCACAGATACGCAGTATTTT,CASSVAHLTDTQYF,TRBV9,TRBJ2-3,.,.
TGTGCCAGCAGCTCAGAAGGCGGCTACGAGCAGTACTTC,CASSSEGGYEQYF,TRBV7-2,TRBJ2-7,.,.
TGTGCCAGCAGACAGGGACAGGGTTGGGCGAATGAGCAGTTCTTC,CASRQGQGWANEQFF,TRBV28,TRBJ2-1,TRBD1,once
TGTGCCAGCAGTTACCACAGGGAGAATCAGCCCCAGCATTTT,CASSYHRENQPQHF,TRBV6-5,TRBJ1-5,.,.
TGTGCCAGCAGCTTGCCTGGGGGCGACGAGCAGTACTTC,CASSLPGGDEQYF,TRBV5-5,TRBJ2-7,.,once
TGTGCCAGCAGCTTTTCACTAGCGGGGGCCGATACGCAGTATTTT,CASSFSLAGADTQYF,TRBV13,TRBJ2-3,TRBD2,.
TGTGCCAGCAGTTTGGGACAGCAACCCTACGAGCAGTACTTC,CASSLGQQPYEQYF,TRBV28,TRBJ2-7,TRBD1,.